This T cell receptor beta chain appears in the sequencing data of a study of T cell responses to AZD1222 COVID-19 vaccine. The study, taken as a whole, reports: Donors, mostly white British, included more females; clonal diversity was possibly underestimated. Elevations in Spike-specific TCR breadth and depth followed administration of two AZD1222 doses. Close to half of all spike-specific TCRs reportedly target regions of the variants that are unmutated.

Germline lookup yields CDR1 LNHDA and CDR2 SQIVND (reference sequence). V was trimmed by 1 base and J by 1 base, leaving 4 bases between them. CDR3 length: 13 amino acids. This table comes from immunoSEQ multiplex PCR, and its TCRdb copy is limited to in-frame clones, with some not included. This table has under 95,000 clones, 80% to 90% appearing once. Comment on this clone: Its target is not known. Other DNA sequences of this sample code for an identical CDR3.

The TCR originated in an adult who received the AZD1222 COVID-19 vaccine. The chain is built from TRBV19 and TRBJ1-1; no firm D call. Here the sequenced sample was peripheral blood, taken 28 days after the second AZD1222 dose. The CDR3, as DNA: TGTGCCAGTAGTATAGGGACGAACACTGAAGCTTTCTTT. Its translation is CASSIGTNTEAFF.